What follows is one TCR beta chain and its context. What it binds is not known. This entry comes from a study of T cell responses to AZD1222 COVID-19 vaccine. Overall study results and limits: Seropositive AZD1222 recipients at baseline numbered only six or seven. Researchers took repertoire samples only after the peak T cell response had come. Donors in the cohort were predominantly white British and more often female, and clonal diversity was possibly underestimated.

Assay: immunoSEQ multiplex PCR; the TCRdb copy retains only in-frame clones and omits some. The sample lists about 150,000 clones, 91% occurring once. Germline CDR1 reads KGHDR; CDR2 reads SFDVKD. J lost 4 bases, V lost 5 bases, and 5 bases had no gene match. This CDR3 spans 15 amino acids. The chain employs TRBV24-1 and TRBJ2-5, with 11 bases lining up with TRBD1. The sequence was collected from an adult in good health. The sequencing used peripheral blood, collected on day 0 of AZD1222 vaccination. CDR3 DNA: TGTGCCACCAGTGGACTGGACAGGGGGCGAGAGACCCAGTACTTC. It encodes CATSGLDRGRETQYF.